This record covers a single T cell receptor beta chain. The antigen it recognizes is unknown. No base quality values were provided; no much bigger clone lies one nucleotide off. High-throughput TCR beta sequencing profiled peripheral blood CD8+ and CD4+ T cells from healthy donors, Susac syndrome patients and multiple sclerosis patients. Susac syndrome patients met recently defined diagnostic criteria for definite or probable disease. Bulk CD8+ and CD4+ T cells were purified by magnetic negative isolation, while CD8+ TEMRA cells were enriched using FACS. Blood was collected in EDTA tubes and processed within 24 hours, with PBMCs isolated through density gradient centrifugation. PBMCs intended for TCR sequencing were cryopreserved in liquid nitrogen and thawed later in a water bath at 37 degrees C. The sorted or isolated CD4+, CD8+ and CD8+ TEMRA cells reached a purity of at least 90%. The germline V gene (reference sequence) provides CDR1 DFQATT and CDR2 SNEGSKA. CDR3 length: 15 amino acids, cysteine to phenylalanine. Only the CDR3 DNA stays, 45 bases, in frame from base 1. Cut back by 0 bases and 5 bases, the V and J ends lie 16 bases apart.

This specimen belongs to a study of CD8 T cells in Susac syndrome (dated by TCRdb to between 2018 and 2021). Describing the broader study: Among the sequenced Susac syndrome patients, five or six had clinically active disease and fewer than ten were in clinical remission. Susac syndrome patients were therapy-naive, on corticosteroids (some also receiving IVIg), or on IVIg alone at blood withdrawal. Whether CD8+ T cell activation and differentiation in Susac syndrome was antigen driven was tested using repertoire sequencing.

RNA was extracted with the RNeasy kit and about 0.45 to 1 ug was reverse transcribed using random hexamers. The immunoSEQ multiplex PCR assay, covering 54 Vbeta and 13 Jbeta segments, was used to amplify TCR beta CDR3 regions. PCR amplification bias was corrected by using a synthetic template baseline for primer optimization and computational correction. In the authors' own workflow: Reads were assigned to V, D and J genes according to IMGT and analyzed in immunoSEQ Analyzer, with only productive sequences retained. Clonality was calculated as one minus the Shannon entropy normalized by log2 of the number of productive unique sequences. Public and private clones were assessed among the 100 most prevalent clones of each patient and control. Susac-specific clones were defined as absent from healthy and MS cohorts, 1052 published viral clones and other ImmuneACCESS disease sequences. TCRdb ran its own pipeline on the public reads, namely fastp trimming at Q25 and MiXCR clone calling, and kept in-frame beta chains. Each record represents a unique CDR3 protein, reported with the most common genes and DNA among its rows. TCRdb's processing, not the study's, gives the V and J calls here. The sample table contains more than 200,000 distinct CDR3 sequences; only one count was recorded for approximately 94% of them. The ten largest clones add up to about 0.15% of the sample.

Here is what the overall study found, with its caveats: The TCR sequencing and HLA analysis was acknowledged to have included a relatively small number of individuals. In patients with Susac syndrome, the CD4+ T cell repertoire showed no detectable clonal expansion.

Source material: CD4+ T cells from PBMCs. The rearranged chain carries TRBV20-1 and TRBJ1-1, with no confidently assigned D gene. The receptor's source is a human donor with Susac syndrome. The DNA sequence is TGCAGTGCTAGAGATCAACGAGCCGGGTTAACTGAAGCTTTCTTT. Its amino acids are CSARDQRAGLTEAFF.